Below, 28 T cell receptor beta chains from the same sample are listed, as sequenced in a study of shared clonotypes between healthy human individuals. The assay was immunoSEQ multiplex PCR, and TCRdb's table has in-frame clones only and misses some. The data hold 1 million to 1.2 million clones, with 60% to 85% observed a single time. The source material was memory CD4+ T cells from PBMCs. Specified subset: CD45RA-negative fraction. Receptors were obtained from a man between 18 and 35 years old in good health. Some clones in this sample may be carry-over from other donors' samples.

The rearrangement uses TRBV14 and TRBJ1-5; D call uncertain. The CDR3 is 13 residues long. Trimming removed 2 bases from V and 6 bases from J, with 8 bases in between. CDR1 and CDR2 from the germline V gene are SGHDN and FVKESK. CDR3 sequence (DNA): TGTGCCAGCAGCCAATCGGGGATTCAGCCCCAGCATTTT. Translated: CASSQSGIQPQHF.

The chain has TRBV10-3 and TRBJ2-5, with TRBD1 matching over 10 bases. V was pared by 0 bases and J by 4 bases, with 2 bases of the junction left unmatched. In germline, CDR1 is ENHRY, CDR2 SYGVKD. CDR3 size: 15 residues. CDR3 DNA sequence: TGTGCCATCAGTGAGTCAAGGACAGGGGGAGAGACCCAGTACTTC. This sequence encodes CAISESRTGGETQYF.

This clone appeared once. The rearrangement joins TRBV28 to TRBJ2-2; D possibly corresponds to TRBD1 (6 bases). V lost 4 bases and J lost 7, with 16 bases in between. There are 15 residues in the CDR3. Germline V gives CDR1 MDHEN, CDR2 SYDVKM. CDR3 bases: TGTGCCAGCAGTTCAACAGGGTCAGGAAGCGGGGAGCTGTTTTTT. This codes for CASSSTGSGSGELFF.

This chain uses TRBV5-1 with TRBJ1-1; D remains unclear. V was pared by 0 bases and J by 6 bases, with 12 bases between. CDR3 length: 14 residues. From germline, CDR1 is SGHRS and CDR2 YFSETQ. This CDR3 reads CASSLEVPGSEAFF. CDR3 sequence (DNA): TGCGCCAGCAGCTTGGAAGTGCCGGGGTCTGAAGCTTTCTTT.

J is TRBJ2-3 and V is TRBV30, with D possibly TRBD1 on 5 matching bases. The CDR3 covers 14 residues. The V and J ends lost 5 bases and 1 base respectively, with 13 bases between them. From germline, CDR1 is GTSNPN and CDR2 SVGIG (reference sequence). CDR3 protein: CAWDDPRGTDTQYF. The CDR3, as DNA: TGTGCCTGGGATGATCCCAGGGGCACAGATACGCAGTATTTT.

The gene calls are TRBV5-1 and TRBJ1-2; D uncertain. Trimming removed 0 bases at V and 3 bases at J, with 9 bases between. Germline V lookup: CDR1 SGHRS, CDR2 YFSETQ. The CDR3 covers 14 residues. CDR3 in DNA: TGCGCCAGCAGCTTGGGGTCAGCCTACTATGGCTACACCTTC. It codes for CASSLGSAYYGYTF.

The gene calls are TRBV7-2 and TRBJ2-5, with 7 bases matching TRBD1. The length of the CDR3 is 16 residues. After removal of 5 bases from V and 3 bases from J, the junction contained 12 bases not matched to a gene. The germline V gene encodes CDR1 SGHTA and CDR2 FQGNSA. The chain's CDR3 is CASSLNQGVNKETQYF. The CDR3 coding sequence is TGTGCCAGCAGCCTTAACCAGGGGGTGAACAAAGAGACCCAGTACTTC.

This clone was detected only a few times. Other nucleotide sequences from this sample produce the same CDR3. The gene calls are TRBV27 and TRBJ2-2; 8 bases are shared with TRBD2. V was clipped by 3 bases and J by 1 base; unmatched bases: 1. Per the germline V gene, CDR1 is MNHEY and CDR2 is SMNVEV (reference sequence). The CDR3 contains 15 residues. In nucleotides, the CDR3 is TGTGCCAGCAGTTTGCTAGCGGGGAACACCGGGGAGCTGTTTTTT. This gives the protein CASSLLAGNTGELFF.

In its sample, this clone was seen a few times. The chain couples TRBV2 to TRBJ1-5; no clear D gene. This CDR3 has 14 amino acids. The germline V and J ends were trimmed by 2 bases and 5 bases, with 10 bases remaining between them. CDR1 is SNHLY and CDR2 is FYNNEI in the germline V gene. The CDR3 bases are TGTGCCAGCAGTGAACAAACCCAAGATCAGCCCCAGCATTTT. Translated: CASSEQTQDQPQHF.

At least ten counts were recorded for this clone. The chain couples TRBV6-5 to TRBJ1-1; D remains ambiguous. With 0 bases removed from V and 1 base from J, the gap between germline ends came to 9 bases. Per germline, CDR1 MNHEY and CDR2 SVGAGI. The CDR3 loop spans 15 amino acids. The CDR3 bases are TGTGCCAGCAGTTACTCGAGGCAGAAGAACACTGAAGCTTTCTTT. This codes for CASSYSRQKNTEAFF.

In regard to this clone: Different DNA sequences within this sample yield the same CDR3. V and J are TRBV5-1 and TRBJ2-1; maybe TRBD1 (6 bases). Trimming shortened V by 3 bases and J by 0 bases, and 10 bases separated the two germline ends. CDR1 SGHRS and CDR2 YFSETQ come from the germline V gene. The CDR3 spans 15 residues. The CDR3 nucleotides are TGCGCCAGCAGCTGGACAGAGAGCTCCTACAATGAGCAGTTCTTC. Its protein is CASSWTESSYNEQFF.

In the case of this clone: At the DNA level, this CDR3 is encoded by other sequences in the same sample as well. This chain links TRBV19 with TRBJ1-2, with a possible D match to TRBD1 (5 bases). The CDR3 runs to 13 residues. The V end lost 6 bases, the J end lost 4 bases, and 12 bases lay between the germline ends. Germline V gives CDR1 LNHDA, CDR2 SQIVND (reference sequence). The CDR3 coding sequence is TGTGCCAGTAGCGGTACAGGAGGCTATGGCTACACCTTC. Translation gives CASSGTGGYGYTF.

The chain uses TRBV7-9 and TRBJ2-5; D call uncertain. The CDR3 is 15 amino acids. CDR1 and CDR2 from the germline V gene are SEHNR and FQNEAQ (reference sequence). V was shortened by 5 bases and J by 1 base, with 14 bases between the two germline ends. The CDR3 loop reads CASSPKGRSQETQYF. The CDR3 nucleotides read TGTGCCAGCAGCCCTAAAGGCAGAAGCCAAGAGACCCAGTACTTC.

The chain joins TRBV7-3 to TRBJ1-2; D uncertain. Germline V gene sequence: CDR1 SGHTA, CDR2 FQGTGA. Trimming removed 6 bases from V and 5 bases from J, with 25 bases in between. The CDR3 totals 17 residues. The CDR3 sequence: CASSRSAQRVFGYGYTF. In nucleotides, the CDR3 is TGTGCCAGCAGTCGATCTGCTCAAAGGGTCTTTGGATATGGCTACACCTTC.

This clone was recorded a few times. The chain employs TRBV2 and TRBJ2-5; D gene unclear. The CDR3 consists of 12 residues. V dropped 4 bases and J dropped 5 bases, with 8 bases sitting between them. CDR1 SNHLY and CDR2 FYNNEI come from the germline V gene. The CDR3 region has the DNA TGTGCCAGCAGTGCCTCCCGGGAGACCCAGTACTTC. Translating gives CASSASRETQYF.

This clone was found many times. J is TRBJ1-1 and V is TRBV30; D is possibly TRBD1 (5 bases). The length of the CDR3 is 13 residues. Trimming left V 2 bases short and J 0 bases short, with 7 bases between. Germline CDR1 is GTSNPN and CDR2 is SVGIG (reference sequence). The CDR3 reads CAWSRGMNTEAFF. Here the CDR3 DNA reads TGTGCCTGGAGTAGGGGAATGAACACTGAAGCTTTCTTT.

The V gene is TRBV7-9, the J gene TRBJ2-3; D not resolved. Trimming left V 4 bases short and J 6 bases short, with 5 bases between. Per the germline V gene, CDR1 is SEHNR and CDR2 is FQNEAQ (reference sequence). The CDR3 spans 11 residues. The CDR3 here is CASSSEDTQYF. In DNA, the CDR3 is TGTGCCAGCAGCTCTGAGGATACGCAGTATTTT.

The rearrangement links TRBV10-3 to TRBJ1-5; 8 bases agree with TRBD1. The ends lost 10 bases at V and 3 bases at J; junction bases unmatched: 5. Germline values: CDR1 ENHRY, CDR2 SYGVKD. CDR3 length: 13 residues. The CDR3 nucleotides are TGTGCCACTGCCAGGGGGCACAATCAGCCCCAGCATTTT. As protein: CATARGHNQPQHF.

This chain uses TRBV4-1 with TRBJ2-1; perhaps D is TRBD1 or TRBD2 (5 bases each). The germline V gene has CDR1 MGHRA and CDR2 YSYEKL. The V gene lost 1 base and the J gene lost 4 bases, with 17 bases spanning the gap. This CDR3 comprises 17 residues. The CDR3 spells CASSQAIGDPVYNEQFF. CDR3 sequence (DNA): TGCGCCAGCAGCCAAGCCATTGGGGACCCGGTTTACAATGAGCAGTTCTTC.

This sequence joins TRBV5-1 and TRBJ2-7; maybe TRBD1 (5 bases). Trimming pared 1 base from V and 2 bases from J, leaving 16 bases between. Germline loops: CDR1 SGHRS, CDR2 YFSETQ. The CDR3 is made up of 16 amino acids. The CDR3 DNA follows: TGCGCCAGCAGCTTGTATTCAGACACAGGACCCTACGAGCAGTACTTC. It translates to CASSLYSDTGPYEQYF.

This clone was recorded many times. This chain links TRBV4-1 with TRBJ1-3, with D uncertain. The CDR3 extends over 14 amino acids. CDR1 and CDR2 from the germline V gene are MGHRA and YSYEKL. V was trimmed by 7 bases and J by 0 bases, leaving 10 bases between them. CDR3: CASTTLGSGNTIYF. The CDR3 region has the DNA TGCGCCAGCACCACCTTGGGCTCTGGAAACACCATATATTTT.

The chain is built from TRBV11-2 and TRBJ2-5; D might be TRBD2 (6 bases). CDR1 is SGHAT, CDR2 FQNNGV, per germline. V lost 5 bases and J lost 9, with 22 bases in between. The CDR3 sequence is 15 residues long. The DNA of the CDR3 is TGTGCCAGCAGCCCGACCGGGGCAGGGAGGAGGGCCCAGTACTTC. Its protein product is CASSPTGAGRRAQYF.

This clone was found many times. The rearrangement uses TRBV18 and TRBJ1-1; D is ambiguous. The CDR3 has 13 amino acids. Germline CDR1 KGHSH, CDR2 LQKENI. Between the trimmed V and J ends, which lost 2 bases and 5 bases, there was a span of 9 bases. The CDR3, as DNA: TGTGCCAGCTCACCATTCTCGGCAACTGAAGCTTTCTTT. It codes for CASSPFSATEAFF.

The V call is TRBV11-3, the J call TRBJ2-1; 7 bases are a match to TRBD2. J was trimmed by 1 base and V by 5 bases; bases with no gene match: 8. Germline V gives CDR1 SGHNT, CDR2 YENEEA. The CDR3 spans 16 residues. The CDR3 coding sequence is TGTGCCAGCAGCCCCCGGGGGGTTTCTTCCTACAATGAGCAGTTCTTC. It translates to CASSPRGVSSYNEQFF.

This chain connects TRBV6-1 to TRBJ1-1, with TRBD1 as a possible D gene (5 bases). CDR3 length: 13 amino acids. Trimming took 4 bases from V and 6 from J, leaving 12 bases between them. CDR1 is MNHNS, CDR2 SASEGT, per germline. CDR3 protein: CASSVGQGAEAFF. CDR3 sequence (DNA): TGTGCCAGCAGTGTAGGCCAGGGAGCTGAAGCTTTCTTT.

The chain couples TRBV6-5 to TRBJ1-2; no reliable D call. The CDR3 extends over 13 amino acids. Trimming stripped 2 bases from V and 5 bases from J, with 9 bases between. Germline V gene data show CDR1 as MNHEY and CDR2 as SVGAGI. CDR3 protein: CASSYGSGYGYTF. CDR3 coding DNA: TGTGCCAGCAGTTACGGTTCGGGGTATGGCTACACCTTC.

The CDR3 DNA is TGTGCCTGGACCCGTAGCGGGAGGGCCGGGGATGAGCAGTTCTTC. This gives the protein CAWTRSGRAGDEQFF. V is TRBV30 and J is TRBJ2-1; 11 positions agree with TRBD2. Trimming cost V 4 bases and J 8 bases; bases outside gene matches: 10. This CDR3 is 15 amino acids long. Germline CDR1 and CDR2: GTSNPN and SVGIG (reference sequence).

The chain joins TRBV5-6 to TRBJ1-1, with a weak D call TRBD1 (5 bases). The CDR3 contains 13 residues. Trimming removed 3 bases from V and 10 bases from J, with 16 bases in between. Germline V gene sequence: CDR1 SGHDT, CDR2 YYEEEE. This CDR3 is CASSSSIREVAFF. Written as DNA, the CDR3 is TGTGCCAGCAGCTCCTCGATCAGGGAGGTAGCTTTCTTT.